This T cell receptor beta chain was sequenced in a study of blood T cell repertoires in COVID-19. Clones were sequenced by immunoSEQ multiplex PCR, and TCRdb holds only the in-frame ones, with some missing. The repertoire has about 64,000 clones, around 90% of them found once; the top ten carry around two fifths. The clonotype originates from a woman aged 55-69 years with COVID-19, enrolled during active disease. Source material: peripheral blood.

The CDR3: CASSISGVAPYEQYF. The CDR3 DNA is TGTGCCAGTAGTATATCAGGGGTCGCCCCCTACGAGCAGTACTTC. V is TRBV19 and J is TRBJ2-7, with D perhaps TRBD1 (6 bases). CDR1 is LNHDA and CDR2 is SQIVND in the germline V gene (reference sequence). The CDR3 contains 15 residues. The ends were cut back, 2 bases at V and 2 bases at J, with 13 bases in the middle.